A single sample is the source of the 4 T cell receptor beta chains below, sequenced in a study of T cells after yellow fever vaccination. MiXCR, run by TCRdb on the 5' RACE reads, gives a single entry per CDR3 protein. The sample comprises about 63,000 distinct CDR3 sequences, 7.4% of which are singletons, and just over 35% rests with the top ten. The sequencing used CD8+ T cells sorted from PBMCs, collected 15 days after the yellow fever booster vaccination. The source is a man under 40 who received the YFV17D yellow fever vaccine.

This clonotype has a count of ten or more. The chain carries TRBV10-3 and TRBJ2-1, with TRBD2 matching 10 bases. V shed 6 bases, J shed 9 bases, and the junction held 8 bases outside the gene matches. The CDR3 is made up of 14 amino acids. Germline V gene data show CDR1 as ENHRY and CDR2 as SYGVKD. DNA of the CDR3: TGTGCCATCAGGGTGGGGACTAGCGATGGTGAGCAGTTCTTC. The encoded protein is CAIRVGTSDGEQFF.

This clonotype is medium-sized (0.01 to 0.1%) within its sample. The rearrangement uses TRBV9 and TRBJ2-5, with 10 bases lining up with TRBD2. From germline, CDR1 is SGDLS and CDR2 YYNGEE. This CDR3 contains 17 residues. V shed 4 bases, J shed 2 bases, and the junction held 11 bases outside the gene matches. The CDR3 loop is CASSPRTSGADQETQYF. Here the CDR3 DNA reads TGTGCCAGCAGCCCTCGGACTAGCGGAGCGGATCAAGAGACCCAGTACTTC.

This clonotype has a handful of counts. The chain has TRBV15 and TRBJ2-7, with a possible D match to TRBD2 (5 bases). Trimming removed 5 bases from V and 2 bases from J, with 19 bases in between. The length of the CDR3 is 16 residues. CDR1 is LNHNV and CDR2 is YYDKDF in the germline V gene (reference sequence). This chain's CDR3 is CATSRLPPPRTYEQYF. The CDR3 DNA sequence: TGTGCCACCAGCCGACTACCCCCCCCAAGGACCTACGAGCAGTACTTC.

This chain connects TRBV29-1 to TRBJ2-2, with unresolved D. With 5 bases removed from V and 8 bases from J, the gap between germline ends came to 6 bases. Looked up from germline, CDR1 is SQVTM and CDR2 is ANQGSEA. CDR3 length equals 10 residues. The CDR3 region is CSVWDGELFF. In DNA, the CDR3 is TGCAGCGTTTGGGATGGGGAGCTGTTTTTT.